This TCR beta chain originates from a study of technical replicates of blood from a few donors. CDR3 length equals 17 residues. With V trimmed by 0 bases and J by 1 base, 8 bases remained unmatched. The V gene's germline CDR1 is SGHTS and CDR2 YDEGEE. The data were produced by immunoSEQ multiplex PCR, yet TCRdb's version contains in-frame clones alone and is incomplete. Among around 92,000 clones, 95% were seen once, and the ten largest hold 0.2% to 0.25%. V usage is TRBV5-8 and J usage is TRBJ2-5; 8 bases are a match to TRBD1. The sample was T cells isolated from PBMCs. This receptor was identified in a human donor in good health. CDR3 in amino acids: CASSLGQGFVGQETQYF. CDR3 DNA sequence: TGTGCCAGCAGCTTGGGACAGGGGTTTGTAGGCCAAGAGACCCAGTACTTC.